The present T cell receptor (beta chain) was sequenced within a study of shared clonotypes between healthy human individuals (dated by TCRdb to between 2020 and 2021). Study-wide context: The cohort comprised two women and a few men aged 18 to 49 years. Per donor, three plates each were used for CD4 naive and CD4 memory, two for CD8 naive, and one for CD8 memory. To estimate repertoire size and how much clonotype sharing occurs between individuals, the study deeply sequenced the blood TCR repertoires of several healthy adults. To increase sequencing depth and limit assay-specific biases, different laboratories used diverse techniques to prepare libraries and sequence TCR repertoires. Each donor's leukapheresis produced roughly between about 0.8 and 10 billion PBMCs. Overall results and qualifications from the work: Even with the large sequencing depth, rarefaction of the sorted-subset datasets indicated that sequencing was incomplete. Larger estimated clonotype richness was generally found for naive subsets than for memory subsets. Because the study included only a small number of donors, the genetic and exposure-history diversity represented was limited. Across a handful of donors, around 5% of naive CD4, approximately 3.6% of naive CD8, around 2.1% of memory CD4, and about 0.44% of memory CD8 clonotypes were shared. Higher generation probabilities were observed for clonotypes shared by all four sorted-subset donors than for non-shared clonotypes. Pairwise subsampling led to the expectation that sequencing depth would affect the degree of clonotype sharing among donors. Sampling was restricted to blood, and TCR repertoires in tissue are likely to differ from TCR repertoires in blood.

Donors were healthy HIV-negative adults with no recently reported acute infections or vaccinations. Only Caucasian adults living in Nashville, Tennessee, USA were represented among the donors. CD4+ T cells were enriched by magnetic negative selection, after which naive cells were positively selected on CD45RA and the negative fraction was taken as the memory subset. After blood collection by leukapheresis, PBMCs were isolated using Ficoll-Histopaque density gradient centrifugation and then cryopreserved in the vapor phase of liquid nitrogen. Purity and quantity of every magnetically sorted T cell population were checked by analytical flow cytometry. Each sorted fraction had its genomic DNA isolated and then quantified by UV absorbance on a Nanodrop 2000c. Regarding this clone: What this receptor recognizes is not known. No much larger clone is present one base from it, and per-base qualities are unavailable.

TCR CDR3 regions were amplified from genomic DNA by multiplex PCR using the deep immunoSEQ assay. Extracted genomic DNA from each cell subset was spread evenly across all wells of several immunoSEQ 96-well plates, with each plate serving as a replicate. Each replicate PCR for sorted subsets received about 210 ng genomic DNA, equal to about 30,000 T cell genomes. Purified libraries were measured with a Qubit 3.0 fluorometer, size-checked on a Bioanalyzer 2100, and measured again with the KAPA Library Quantification kit. A separate single-read 150-cycle Illumina NextSeq 550 flow cell was used to sequence each immunoSEQ 96-well plate. The study's processing was this. Because the immunoSEQ output held only junctional sequences and lacked quality scores, the filtering could not match the filtering applied to full-length reads. To assign V/J genes and CDR3, sequences were annotated using PyIR, a Python wrapper for IgBLAST v1.9, with IMGT germline references. Reads were filtered out if the reads had weak V/J assignments (E-value above 1e-6), no CDR3, stop codons, out-of-frame junctions, or ambiguous translated residues. V3J clonotypes were defined as sequences sharing the same inferred V gene, J gene, and CDR3 amino acid sequence. Percentage overlap between repertoires was computed as shared unique clonotypes divided by the size of the smaller repertoire. RTK rarefaction, the Chao1 estimator, and Recon v2.1 estimates of unobserved clonotypes were used to assess repertoire richness. Generation probabilities for all TCRbeta clonotypes obtained by the gDNA method from a handful of donors were computed using OLGA. This is the immuneACCESS table as TCRdb keeps it, with only in-frame sequences that have V and J called. A part of the clones is gone; compared with another copy, unresolved V genes explain less than half, and the rest is unexplained. D and trimming were read from the DNA, whereas the V and J calls and clone size are those reported in that table. The sample data list 1,400,000 or so clones, and just under 99% of these were observed just once. 0.36% of the sample lies in the top ten.

Cut back by 4 bases and 7 bases, the V and J ends lie 17 bases apart. CDR1 SGHKS and CDR2 YYEKEE are derived from the germline V gene (reference sequence). The CDR3 runs 15 residues from the cysteine to the phenylalanine. Of all the DNA, just the CDR3 is kept, 45 bases in frame from base 1. The sequence joins TRBV5-5 to TRBJ1-4, with the D gene not confidently named. What was sequenced was naive CD4+ T cells sorted from blood. This sample's cell subset or site label indicates: CD45RA+ positively selected. The source of this sequence is a man in his thirties or forties in good health. The DNA reads TGTGCCAGCAGCCCCGTGCGTAGAGTGGGTGAAAAACTGTTTTTT. Its protein is CASSPVRRVGEKLFF.